Below, 21 T cell receptor beta chains from the same sample are listed, as sequenced in a study of blood T cell repertoires in COVID-19. The data were produced by immunoSEQ multiplex PCR, yet TCRdb's version contains in-frame clones alone and is incomplete. Among approximately 260,000 clones listed, about 81% were seen once. The specimen sequenced was peripheral blood. These receptors all stem from a woman aged 55-75 years with active or convalescent COVID-19.

The rearrangement uses TRBV6-5 and TRBJ1-4; D gene ambiguous. V was cut by 5 bases and J by 8 bases, with 18 bases left in between. The CDR3 covers 15 residues. Per the germline V gene, CDR1 is MNHEY and CDR2 is SVGAGI. CDR3 in DNA: TGTGCCAGCAGTCTGGTTATGGGAGGACGAGAAAAACTGTTTTTT. It translates to CASSLVMGGREKLFF.

This clone was observed once. The V gene is TRBV7-6, the J gene TRBJ1-1, with a weak D call TRBD1 (5 bases). Trimming pared 0 bases from V and 6 bases from J, leaving 8 bases between. This CDR3 spans 13 amino acids. Germline CDR1 and CDR2: SGHVS and FNYEAQ. The CDR3 sequence is CASSLAGGSEAFF. The CDR3 DNA reads TGTGCCAGCAGCTTAGCGGGGGGTTCTGAAGCTTTCTTT.

This rearrangement joins TRBV7-9 to TRBJ1-3; D is possibly TRBD1 (5 bases). Germline V CDR1 and CDR2: SEHNR, FQNEAQ (reference sequence). V gave up 5 bases and J gave up 2 bases, with 10 bases separating them. The CDR3 consists of 14 residues. CDR3 amino acids: CASSLGGAGNTIYF. In DNA form, the CDR3 reads TGTGCCAGCAGCCTCGGGGGGGCTGGAAACACCATATATTTT.

This chain connects TRBV19 to TRBJ1-2, with D uncertain. This CDR3 is built from 13 residues. Germline V gives CDR1 LNHDA, CDR2 SQIVND (reference sequence). The V gene lost 6 bases and the J gene lost 8 bases, with 16 bases spanning the gap. This CDR3 reads CASRYSGAEGYTF. As DNA, the CDR3 is TGTGCCAGTAGATATTCCGGTGCTGAAGGCTACACCTTC.

There are a few counts of this clone. This sequence joins TRBV7-9 and TRBJ2-1, with a possible D match to TRBD2 (7 bases). This CDR3 has 15 amino acids. V was shortened by 1 base and J by 7 bases, with 14 bases between the two germline ends. Germline CDR1 is SEHNR and CDR2 is FQNEAQ (reference sequence). The CDR3: CASSLGGGGVNEQFF. CDR3 nucleotide sequence: TGTGCCAGCAGCTTAGGGGGAGGGGGTGTTAATGAGCAGTTCTTC.

The V gene is TRBV7-3, the J gene TRBJ1-2; D possibly corresponds to TRBD1 (6 bases). CDR3 length: 13 amino acids. Between the trimmed V and J ends, which lost 5 bases and 5 bases, there was a span of 12 bases. Germline CDR1 is SGHTA and CDR2 is FQGTGA. The CDR3 reads CASSANRVYGYTF. The CDR3 DNA is TGTGCCAGCAGCGCAAACAGGGTATATGGCTACACCTTC. Looking up the rest from reference TRBV7-3 and TRBJ1-2 gives the full variable domain: GAGVSQTPSNKVTEKGKYVELRCDPISGHTALYWYRQSLGQGPEFLIYFQGTGAADDSGLPNDRFFAVRPEGSVSTLKIQRTERGDSAVYLCASSANRVYGYTFGSGTRLTVV.

The chain couples TRBV6-5 to TRBJ1-1, with 7 bases lining up with TRBD1. Per germline, CDR1 MNHEY and CDR2 SVGAGI. CDR3 size: 15 residues. The trim removed 2 bases at V and 8 bases at J, leaving 11 bases unmatched. CDR3 bases: TGTGCCAGCAGTTACCCTAGGGACAGAGAAGCCGAAGCTTTCTTT. Translation gives CASSYPRDREAEAFF.

The J gene is TRBJ1-6, the V gene TRBV5-1; tentatively, D is TRBD1 (5 bases). Germline V gives CDR1 SGHRS, CDR2 YFSETQ. This CDR3 is 15 amino acids long. Between the trimmed V and J ends, which lost 0 bases and 9 bases, there was a span of 13 bases. The CDR3 nucleotides are TGCGCCAGCAGCTTGGAATGGGGTAGGGGTTCACCCCTCCACTTT. It codes for CASSLEWGRGSPLHF.

V usage is TRBV5-4 and J usage is TRBJ2-5, with TRBD2 matching over 13 bases. This CDR3 region has 15 residues. Trimming removed 0 bases from V and 4 bases from J; junction bases left unmatched: 0. The V gene's germline CDR1 is SGHNT and CDR2 YYREEE (reference sequence). The CDR3 DNA reads TGTGCCAGCAGCTTGGGACTAGCGGGAGGAGAGACCCAGTACTTC. Protein product: CASSLGLAGGETQYF.

The chain has TRBV10-3 and TRBJ2-3, with 14 nucleotides matching TRBD2. The CDR3 covers 17 residues. V gave up 6 bases and J gave up 4 bases; unmatched junction bases: 9. From germline, CDR1 is ENHRY and CDR2 SYGVKD. CDR3 sequence: CAISPGLAGAGADTQYF. Written as DNA, the CDR3 is TGTGCCATCAGCCCGGGACTAGCGGGGGCTGGGGCAGATACGCAGTATTTT.

The chain carries TRBV30 and TRBJ2-3; TRBD2 is a possible D gene (6 bases). Germline V lookup: CDR1 GTSNPN, CDR2 SVGIG (reference sequence). V was trimmed by 6 bases and J by 4 bases, leaving 17 bases between them. CDR3 length equals 14 residues. Written as DNA, the CDR3 is TGTGCCTGCACCCTGGGAGGCCGGGCAGATACGCAGTATTTT. It encodes CACTLGGRADTQYF.

The gene calls are TRBV7-3 and TRBJ2-2; D unclear. CDR1 and CDR2 from the germline V gene are SGHTA and FQGTGA. The CDR3 length is 14 residues. V was pared by 8 bases and J by 0 bases, with 10 bases between. This CDR3 reads CASESQANTGELFF. In DNA, the CDR3 is TGTGCCAGCGAATCTCAGGCGAACACCGGGGAGCTGTTTTTT.

The gene calls are TRBV21-1 and TRBJ1-1; the table's D call of TRBD1 was not tested on the DNA. TRBV21-1 corresponds to a pseudogene. This CDR3 spans 15 amino acids. The CDR3 sequence is CASSKDEQPNTEAFF. For the CDR3, the DNA is TGTGCCAGCAGCAAAGACGAACAGCCGAACACTGAAGCTTTCTTT.

The chain carries TRBV27 and TRBJ1-1; D unresolved. V gave up 6 bases and J gave up 1 base, with 9 bases separating them. CDR1 and CDR2 from the germline V gene are MNHEY and SMNVEV (reference sequence). This CDR3 spans 13 amino acids. CDR3 region: CASRPDKNTEAFF. The CDR3 DNA reads as TGTGCCAGCAGGCCTGACAAGAACACTGAAGCTTTCTTT.

The chain carries TRBV2 and TRBJ2-7; 7 bases are a match to TRBD1. The V gene's germline CDR1 is SNHLY and CDR2 FYNNEI. The V segment lost 6 bases and the J segment 2 bases; nucleotides outside the gene matches: 7. This CDR3 region has 14 residues. The CDR3 DNA reads as TGTGCCAGCAGAGGACAGGTATCGACCTACGAGCAGTACTTC. Encoded protein: CASRGQVSTYEQYF.

The V gene is TRBV7-6, the J gene TRBJ1-1; a weak D match, TRBD1 (6 bases). CDR1 is SGHVS, CDR2 FNYEAQ, per germline. Between the trimmed V and J ends, which lost 3 bases and 4 bases, there was a span of 9 bases. The CDR3 is 13 residues long. The CDR3 loop is CASSLGQLTEAFF. The CDR3 DNA follows: TGTGCCAGCAGCTTGGGACAACTCACTGAAGCTTTCTTT.

V gene TRBV7-2 combines with J gene TRBJ1-1; D gene unclear. CDR3 length equals 13 residues. V lost 2 bases and J 1 base, leaving 5 bases between the germline ends. Germline CDR1 reads SGHTA; CDR2 reads FQGNSA. The CDR3 region has the DNA TGTGCCAGCAGCTTAATCAGGAACACTGAAGCTTTCTTT. Protein: CASSLIRNTEAFF. The full variable domain, completed using reference TRBV7-2 and TRBJ1-1, is GAGVSQSPSNKVTEKGKDVELRCDPISGHTALYWYRQSLGQGLEFLIYFQGNSAPDKSGLPSDRFSAERTGGSVSTLTIQRTQQEDSAVYLCASSLIRNTEAFFGQGTRLTVV.

The V and J genes are TRBV5-1 and TRBJ2-1; 14 nucleotides match TRBD2. The V gene end was trimmed by 4 bases and the J gene end by 9 bases; junction bases not matched to a gene: 9. CDR3 length: 16 residues. CDR1 and CDR2 from the germline V gene are SGHRS and YFSETQ. As DNA, the CDR3 is TGCGCCAGCAGCCCCGGACTAGCGGGGGGAAAGGGTGAGCAGTTCTTC. Encoded protein: CASSPGLAGGKGEQFF.

The V and J genes are TRBV28 and TRBJ1-6; TRBD1 matches at 7 bases. The V gene's germline CDR1 is MDHEN and CDR2 SYDVKM. This CDR3 region has 17 residues. V lost 7 bases and J lost 0; bases outside the gene matches: 9. The CDR3 is CASTVRGGSSYNSPLHF. The DNA for the CDR3 is TGTGCCAGCACCGTGAGAGGGGGCAGCTCCTATAATTCACCCCTCCACTTT.

In its sample, this clone was seen once. The rearrangement links TRBV5-6 to TRBJ2-7, with TRBD2 matching over 8 bases. Germline V lookup: CDR1 SGHDT, CDR2 YYEEEE. This CDR3 region has 13 residues. With 3 bases clipped from V and 3 bases from J, the junction kept 2 bases outside the gene matches. DNA of the CDR3: TGTGCCAGCAGCTCCGGGACTAGCTACGAGCAGTACTTC. Translation: CASSSGTSYEQYF.

The rearrangement joins TRBV4-1 to TRBJ1-5, with D maybe TRBD1 (5 bases). V dropped 4 bases and J dropped 0 bases, with 10 bases sitting between them. The CDR3 is made up of 15 amino acids. Germline lookup yields CDR1 MGHRA and CDR2 YSYEKL. In nucleotides, the CDR3 is TGCGCCAGCAGCCCGAAAGGGGATAGCAATCAGCCCCAGCATTTT. This sequence encodes CASSPKGDSNQPQHF.